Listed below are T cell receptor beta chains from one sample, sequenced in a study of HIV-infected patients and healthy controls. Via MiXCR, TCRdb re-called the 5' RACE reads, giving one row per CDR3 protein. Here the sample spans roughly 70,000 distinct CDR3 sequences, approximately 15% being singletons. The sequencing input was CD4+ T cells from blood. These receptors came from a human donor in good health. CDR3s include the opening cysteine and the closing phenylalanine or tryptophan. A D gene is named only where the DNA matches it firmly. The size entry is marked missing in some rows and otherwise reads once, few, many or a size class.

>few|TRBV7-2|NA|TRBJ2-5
CASSSDRRETQYF
TGTGCCAGCAGCTCCGACAGGCGGGAGACCCAGTACTTC
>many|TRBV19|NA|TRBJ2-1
CASSLLDTPRGIEQFF
TGTGCCAGTAGTCTCCTGGACACTCCCCGAGGGATTGAGCAGTTCTTC
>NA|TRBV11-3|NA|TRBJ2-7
CDSSLGYEQYF
TGTGACAGCAGCTTAGGATACGAGCAGTACTTC
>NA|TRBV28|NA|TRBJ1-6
CASSLAIQGPRSPLHF
TGTGCCAGCAGTTTAGCCATACAGGGACCGAGATCACCCCTCCACTTT
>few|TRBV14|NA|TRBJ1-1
CASGGRLTEAFF
TGTGCCAGCGGAGGACGGCTCACTGAAGCTTTCTTT
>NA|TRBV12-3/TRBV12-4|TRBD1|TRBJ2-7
CASSSGTGPYEQYF
TGTGCCAGCAGTTCCGGGACAGGGCCCTACGAGCAGTACTTC
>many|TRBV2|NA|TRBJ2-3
CASSIRPVQTQYF
TGTGCCAGCAGTATTCGACCAGTTCAGACGCAGTATTTT
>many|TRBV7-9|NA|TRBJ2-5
CASRGKEGRETQYF
TGTGCCAGCAGGGGGAAGGAGGGCCGAGAGACCCAGTACTTC
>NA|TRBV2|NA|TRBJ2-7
CASRAMRTGSNEQYF
TGTGCCAGCAGAGCCATGCGTACAGGGTCCAACGAGCAGTACTTC
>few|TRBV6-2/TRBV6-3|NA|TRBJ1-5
CASSYAGNNQPQHF
TGTGCCAGCAGTTACGCGGGGAACAATCAGCCCCAGCATTTT
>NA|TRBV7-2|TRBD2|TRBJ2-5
CASSPRGGGLKETQYF
TGTGCCAGCAGCCCACGGGGGGGAGGCTTAAAAGAGACCCAGTACTTC
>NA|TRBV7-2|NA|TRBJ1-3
CASSWGAETSGNTIYF
TGTGCCAGCAGCTGGGGGGCGGAAACCTCTGGAAACACCATATATTTT
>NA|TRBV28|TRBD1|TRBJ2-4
CASRQGQSKNIQYF
TGTGCCAGCAGACAGGGACAGTCGAAAAACATTCAGTACTTC
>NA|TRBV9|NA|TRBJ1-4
CASSVSGRNRNEKLFF
TGTGCCAGCAGCGTGTCAGGGAGGAATCGAAATGAAAAACTGTTTTTT
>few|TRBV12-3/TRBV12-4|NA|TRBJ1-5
CASSLWGGNQPQHF
TGTGCCAGCAGTTTATGGGGTGGCAATCAGCCCCAGCATTTT
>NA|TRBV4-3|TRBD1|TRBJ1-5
CASSQGLGQGVLPQHF
TGCGCCAGCAGCCAAGGTCTCGGACAGGGGGTACTGCCCCAGCATTTT
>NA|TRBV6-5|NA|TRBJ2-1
CASSPDLSSYNEQFF
TGTGCCAGCAGCCCGGACCTGAGCTCCTACAATGAGCAGTTCTTC
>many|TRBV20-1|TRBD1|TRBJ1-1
CSARDRQGFFTEAFF
TGCAGTGCTAGAGATAGACAGGGGTTTTTCACTGAAGCTTTCTTT
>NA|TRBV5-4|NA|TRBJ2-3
CASSLALQGGTDTQYF
TGTGCCAGCAGCCTGGCTTTACAGGGAGGCACAGATACGCAGTATTTT
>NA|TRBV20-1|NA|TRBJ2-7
CSASQGYEQYF
TGCAGTGCTTCACAGGGTTACGAGCAGTACTTC
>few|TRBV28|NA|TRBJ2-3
CASSLKVSGSSTDTQYF
TGTGCCAGCAGTTTGAAGGTATCGGGGTCAAGCACAGATACGCAGTATTTT
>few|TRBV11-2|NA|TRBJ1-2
CASSLRGAGYGYTF
TGTGCCAGCAGCTTAAGGGGCGCCGGCTATGGCTACACCTTC
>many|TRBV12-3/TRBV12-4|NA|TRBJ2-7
CASSRLMPAPSYEQYF
TGTGCCAGCAGTCGACTCATGCCGGCCCCCTCCTACGAGCAGTACTTC
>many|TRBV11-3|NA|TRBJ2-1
CASRKTASYNEQFF
TGTGCCAGCAGAAAGACAGCCTCCTACAATGAGCAGTTCTTC
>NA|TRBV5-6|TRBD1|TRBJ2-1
CASSLAGTANNEQFF
TGTGCCAGCAGCTTGGCTGGGACAGCTAACAATGAGCAGTTCTTC
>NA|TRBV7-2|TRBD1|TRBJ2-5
CASKYDRELQETQYF
TGTGCCAGCAAATACGACAGGGAACTCCAAGAGACCCAGTACTTC
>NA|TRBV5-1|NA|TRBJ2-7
CASGTTGKNSYEQYF
TGCGCCAGCGGGACGACCGGGAAGAACTCCTACGAGCAGTACTTC
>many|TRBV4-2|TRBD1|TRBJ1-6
CASSQGAPGQGGLTLHF
TGTGCCAGCAGCCAAGGGGCCCCGGGACAGGGGGGGTTAACCCTCCACTTT
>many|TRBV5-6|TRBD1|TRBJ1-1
CASSLFGAGGNTEAFF
TGTGCCAGCAGCTTGTTTGGGGCAGGGGGGAACACTGAAGCTTTCTTT
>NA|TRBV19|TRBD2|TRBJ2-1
CASSRGLAGDNEQFF
TGTGCCAGTAGTAGAGGACTAGCGGGGGACAATGAGCAGTTCTTC
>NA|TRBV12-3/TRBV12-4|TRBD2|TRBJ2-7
CASSRQRLADEQYF
TGTGCCAGCAGTCGGCAGAGACTAGCAGACGAGCAGTACTTC
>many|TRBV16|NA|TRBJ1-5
CASSPQQGRGNQPQHF
TGTGCCAGCAGCCCGCAACAGGGACGGGGCAATCAGCCCCAGCATTTT
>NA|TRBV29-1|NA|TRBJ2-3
CSVVGPPDTQYF
TGCAGCGTCGTCGGACCGCCAGATACGCAGTATTTT
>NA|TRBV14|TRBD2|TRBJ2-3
CASSQDHGLGTDTQYF
TGTGCCAGCAGCCAAGATCACGGACTAGGCACAGATACGCAGTATTTT
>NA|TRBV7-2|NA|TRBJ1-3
CASSLNLGGSGNTIYF
TGTGCCAGCAGCTTAAATTTAGGAGGTTCGGGAAACACCATATATTTT
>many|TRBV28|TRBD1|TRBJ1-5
CASRAGTAYLPQHF
TGTGCCAGCAGGGCCGGGACAGCCTACCTCCCCCAGCATTTT
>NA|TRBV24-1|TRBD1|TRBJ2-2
CATSDPQGAGELFF
TGTGCCACCAGTGATCCCCAGGGGGCCGGGGAGCTGTTTTTT
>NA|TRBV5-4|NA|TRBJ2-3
CASSFREPPDTQYF
TGTGCCAGCAGCTTCAGGGAGCCCCCAGATACGCAGTATTTT
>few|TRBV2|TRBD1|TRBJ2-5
CASNTGQAQETQYF
TGTGCCAGCAACACGGGACAGGCCCAAGAGACCCAGTACTTC
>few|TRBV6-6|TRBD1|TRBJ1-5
CASRGQKNQPQHF
TGTGCCAGCAGGGGACAGAAAAATCAGCCCCAGCATTTT
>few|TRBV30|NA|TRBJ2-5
CAWSLPLGAATQETQYF
TGTGCCTGGAGTCTACCCCTTGGAGCGGCTACCCAAGAGACCCAGTACTTC
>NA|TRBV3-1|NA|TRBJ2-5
CASSYEGGLTGETQYF
TGTGCCAGCAGCTACGAGGGGGGCCTCACCGGAGAGACCCAGTACTTC
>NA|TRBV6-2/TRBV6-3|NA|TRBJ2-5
CASSYGTRKGTQYF
TGTGCCAGCAGTTACGGGACTCGAAAAGGGACCCAGTACTTC